These 32 T cell receptor beta chains were all obtained from the same sample, sequenced in a study of blood T cell repertoires in COVID-19. Sequencing was performed with immunoSEQ multiplex PCR; in TCRdb, only in-frame clones are kept and a portion is missing. The repertoire holds about 390,000 clones, with approximately 87% as singletons. The sample consisted of PBMCs or T cells enriched from blood (not recorded which). The receptors were sampled from a woman aged 45-65 years who had recovered from COVID-19.

This clone came up once. The chain carries TRBV27 and TRBJ2-7, with 10 nucleotides matching TRBD1. Germline trimming cut 3 bases from V and 3 bases from J; bases unmatched to any gene: 2. Germline loops: CDR1 MNHEY, CDR2 SMNVEV (reference sequence). The CDR3 runs 14 residues. CDR3 bases: TGTGCCAGCAGTTTCGGGACAGGGGACTACGAGCAGTACTTC. Amino acid sequence: CASSFGTGDYEQYF.

Remarks on this clone: Other DNA sequences in this sample translate to the same CDR3. V and J are TRBV7-9 and TRBJ1-2, with 7 bases matching TRBD1. Germline loops: CDR1 SEHNR, CDR2 FQNEAQ (reference sequence). J was trimmed by 8 bases and V by 3 bases; bases with no gene match: 9. The CDR3 consists of 14 residues. This CDR3 is CASSFRQGSGGYTF. The CDR3 DNA is TGTGCCAGCAGCTTTCGACAGGGTTCGGGGGGCTACACCTTC.

The J gene is TRBJ1-2, the V gene TRBV6-5; 8 bases map to TRBD1. After removal of 5 bases from V and 6 bases from J, the junction contained 11 bases not matched to a gene. The germline gives CDR1 MNHEY, CDR2 SVGAGI. The CDR3 consists of 15 residues. The CDR3 nucleotides read TGTGCCAGCAGTACCTGGACAGGGTCTAAGGATGGCTACACCTTC. It encodes CASSTWTGSKDGYTF.

In regard to this clone: The junction departs from the called germline gene at one end, perhaps through a read error. V usage is TRBV7-9 and J usage is TRBJ1-2, with 9 positions matching TRBD1. Germline loops: CDR1 SEHNR, CDR2 FQNEAQ (reference sequence). The CDR3 has 14 amino acids. CDR3 sequence: CASSVAGTGMGYTF. CDR3 DNA: TGTGCCAGCAGCGTAGCCGGGACAGGGATGGGCTACACCTTC.

The rearrangement joins TRBV7-8 to TRBJ1-2; D is possibly TRBD1 (6 bases). CDR3 size: 15 residues. The germline gives CDR1 SGHVS, CDR2 FQNEAQ. V was shortened by 4 bases and J by 4 bases, with 16 bases between the two germline ends. The DNA of the CDR3 is TGTGCCAGCAGCTCACGCACGGGACAAGCCTATGGCTACACCTTC. Protein sequence: CASSSRTGQAYGYTF.

CDR3 amino acids: CASSPRQGGETQYF. Written as DNA, the CDR3 is TGCGCCAGCAGCCCCAGGCAGGGGGGAGAGACCCAGTACTTC. The rearrangement uses TRBV5-1 and TRBJ2-5, with D maybe TRBD1 (7 bases). The germline gives CDR1 SGHRS, CDR2 YFSETQ. The CDR3 extends over 14 amino acids. V was pared by 4 bases and J by 4 bases, with 14 bases between.

The chain links TRBV7-2 to TRBJ2-5; D gene ambiguous. The germline V gene encodes CDR1 SGHTA and CDR2 FQGNSA. V was pared by 0 bases and J by 4 bases, with 6 bases between. The CDR3 spans 13 residues. The CDR3 DNA sequence: TGTGCCAGCAGCTTAGCACTGAGAGAGACCCAGTACTTC. Translating gives CASSLALRETQYF. The full variable domain, its missing parts supplied by reference TRBV7-2 and TRBJ2-5, is GAGVSQSPSNKVTEKGKDVELRCDPISGHTALYWYRQSLGQGLEFLIYFQGNSAPDKSGLPSDRFSAERTGGSVSTLTIQRTQQEDSAVYLCASSLALRETQYFGPGTRLLVL.

The CDR3 is CASSLADLSGANVLTF. The CDR3 nucleotides are TGTGCCAGCAGCTTAGCTGACTTGTCTGGGGCCAACGTCCTGACTTTC. This chain uses TRBV7-8 with TRBJ2-6; D gene uncertain. The V gene lost 0 bases and the J gene lost 1 base, with 7 bases spanning the gap. Germline V gives CDR1 SGHVS, CDR2 FQNEAQ. The CDR3 consists of 16 residues.

This clone was detected once. The J gene is TRBJ1-1, the V gene TRBV7-2; a weak D match, TRBD1 (6 bases). The germline V and J ends were trimmed by 7 bases and 4 bases, with 19 bases remaining between them. CDR1 and CDR2 (germline): SGHTA, FQGNSA. This CDR3 spans 15 amino acids. CDR3 bases: TGTGCCAGCAACCGGTCTCCACAGGGTTTCACTGAAGCTTTCTTT. Its protein is CASNRSPQGFTEAFF.

The chain recombines TRBV19 with TRBJ1-2; D unclear. This CDR3 has 15 residues. V was shortened by 2 bases and J by 6 bases, with 16 bases between the two germline ends. Germline CDR1 reads LNHDA; CDR2 reads SQIVND (reference sequence). CDR3 loop: CASSITDGWANGYTF. The CDR3 bases are TGTGCCAGTAGTATAACAGATGGTTGGGCCAATGGCTACACCTTC.

The V gene is TRBV7-2, the J gene TRBJ2-5; TRBD1 agrees at 7 bases. V gave up 6 bases and J gave up 4 bases; unmatched junction bases: 11. Germline CDR1 SGHTA, CDR2 FQGNSA. The CDR3 contains 15 residues. CDR3 nucleotide sequence: TGTGCCAGCAGAACGGGACAGACTCTGGGAGAGACCCAGTACTTC. Amino acid sequence: CASRTGQTLGETQYF.

This rearrangement joins TRBV5-6 to TRBJ2-3; a possible D gene is TRBD2 (6 bases). V lost 0 bases and J 1 base, leaving 12 bases between the germline ends. Germline CDR1 is SGHDT and CDR2 is YYEEEE. The CDR3 consists of 16 residues. For the CDR3, the DNA is TGTGCCAGCAGCTTGGTTGTCGGCGGGGGCACAGATACGCAGTATTTT. Translation: CASSLVVGGGTDTQYF.

The chain has TRBV29-1 and TRBJ1-2; weak D call: TRBD1 (5 bases). V was cut by 6 bases and J by 5 bases, with 10 bases left in between. The CDR3 has 11 amino acids. The germline V gene encodes CDR1 SQVTM and CDR2 ANQGSEA. The CDR3 nucleotides are TGCAGCGTCCGCGGGGGATATGGCTACACCTTC. Protein product: CSVRGGYGYTF.

This chain uses TRBV28 with TRBJ2-3; TRBD2 is a possible D gene (6 bases). The germline V gene encodes CDR1 MDHEN and CDR2 SYDVKM. The CDR3 covers 16 residues. The V end lost 5 bases, the J end lost 2 bases, and 17 bases lay between the germline ends. This chain's CDR3 is CASSPRGAGSTDTQYF. The CDR3 bases are TGTGCCAGCAGTCCGCGCGGCGCGGGGTCCACAGATACGCAGTATTTT.

The CDR3 here is CASSLNRETQYF. DNA of the CDR3: TGTGCCAGCAGCTTAAACAGAGAGACCCAGTACTTC. V and J are TRBV7-9 and TRBJ2-5; D not certain. The CDR3 covers 12 residues. V was trimmed by 2 bases and J by 4 bases, leaving 5 bases between them. Germline CDR1 SEHNR, CDR2 FQNEAQ (reference sequence). The whole variable domain, filled in from reference TRBV7-9 and TRBJ2-5, reads DTGVSQNPRHKITKRGQNVTFRCDPISEHNRLYWYRQTLGQGPEFLTYFQNEAQLEKSRLLSDRFSAERPKGSFSTLEIQRTEQGDSAMYLCASSLNRETQYFGPGTRLLVL.

The chain couples TRBV4-1 to TRBJ2-3, with D possibly TRBD2 on 7 matching bases. The CDR3 is 17 residues long. Per germline, CDR1 MGHRA and CDR2 YSYEKL. Between the trimmed V and J ends, which lost 4 bases and 0 bases, there was a span of 17 bases. CDR3 DNA sequence: TGCGCCAGCAGCCTTGGGGGGGGGACAACTAGCACAGATACGCAGTATTTT. Amino acids: CASSLGGGTTSTDTQYF.

The chain is built from TRBV30 and TRBJ2-2; the D gene is possibly TRBD2 (6 bases). The CDR3 has 16 residues. V was cut by 1 base and J by 0 bases, with 12 bases left in between. Germline V CDR1 and CDR2: GTSNPN, SVGIG (reference sequence). The DNA for the CDR3 is TGTGCCTGGAGTGGTATTAGCGGAGCGAACACCGGGGAGCTGTTTTTT. Protein: CAWSGISGANTGELFF.

V usage is TRBV28 and J usage is TRBJ1-3; 7 bases map to TRBD1. This CDR3 has 15 amino acids. The junction had 7 bases not matched to a gene; V was cut back by 4 bases and J by 4 bases. Germline loops: CDR1 MDHEN, CDR2 SYDVKM. CDR3 protein: CASSSPTGLGNTIYF. The CDR3 nucleotides read TGTGCCAGCAGTTCCCCGACAGGGCTCGGAAACACCATATATTTT.

This chain connects TRBV7-9 to TRBJ1-2; D gene ambiguous. Trimming took 1 base from V and 8 from J, leaving 17 bases between them. The germline gives CDR1 SEHNR, CDR2 FQNEAQ (reference sequence). This CDR3 has 15 amino acids. The DNA for the CDR3 is TGTGCCAGCAGCTTAGGGGGAAGTCGGGGAAGCGGCTACACCTTC. Amino acid sequence: CASSLGGSRGSGYTF.

This chain connects TRBV2 to TRBJ2-7, with no clear D. The V and J ends lost 0 bases and 2 bases respectively, with 14 bases between them. The germline V gene has CDR1 SNHLY and CDR2 FYNNEI. This CDR3 comprises 16 residues. CDR3 loop: CASSEAMAHTPYEQYF. For the CDR3, the DNA is TGTGCCAGCAGTGAAGCGATGGCTCACACCCCCTACGAGCAGTACTTC.

CDR3 sequence: CASSPPAGGFLNTEAFF. The CDR3, as DNA: TGTGCCAGCAGCCCCCCGGCAGGGGGCTTCCTGAACACTGAAGCTTTCTTT. V and J are TRBV5-8 and TRBJ1-1, with 8 bases that match TRBD1. Unmatched junction bases numbered 11, after V lost 4 bases and J lost 0 bases. Germline CDR1 reads SGHTS; CDR2 reads YDEGEE. The CDR3 has 17 residues.

CDR3 sequence: CASGSSGTGIYGYTF. The CDR3 DNA reads as TGTGCCAGCGGCTCATCCGGGACAGGGATCTATGGCTACACCTTC. The chain has TRBV5-6 and TRBJ1-2; 9 bases are shared with TRBD1. The CDR3 is made up of 15 amino acids. CDR1 and CDR2 from the germline V gene are SGHDT and YYEEEE. The V segment lost 7 bases and the J segment 4 bases; nucleotides outside the gene matches: 11.

This rearrangement joins TRBV4-3 to TRBJ2-3; 8 bases are shared with TRBD2. V shed 4 bases and J 5 bases; nucleotides not matched to a gene: 8. The CDR3 totals 15 residues. The germline V gene has CDR1 LGHNA and CDR2 YSLEER. The CDR3 spells CASSPAGATGDTQYF. As DNA, the CDR3 is TGCGCCAGCAGCCCAGCGGGGGCCACCGGAGATACGCAGTATTTT.

The chain combines TRBV5-1 with TRBJ2-5; TRBD1 matches at 7 bases. The CDR3 consists of 14 residues. The V gene's germline CDR1 is SGHRS and CDR2 YFSETQ. Unmatched junction bases numbered 1, after V lost 1 base and J lost 1 base. The CDR3 DNA is TGCGCCAGCAGCTTGCGACAGGGCCAAGAGACCCAGTACTTC. This encodes CASSLRQGQETQYF.

The chain joins TRBV25-1 to TRBJ1-2; D is unresolved. This CDR3 spans 15 amino acids. The germline V gene has CDR1 MGHDK and CDR2 SYGVNS. V lost 2 bases, J lost 8 bases, and 18 bases lay in between. CDR3 nucleotides: TGTGCCAGCAGTGAACACCAGGACGGGATAGACGGCTACACCTTC. Protein sequence: CASSEHQDGIDGYTF.

The chain joins TRBV2 to TRBJ1-2, with D tentatively TRBD1 (6 bases). V lost 7 bases and J lost 5, with 20 bases in between. Germline CDR1 and CDR2: SNHLY and FYNNEI. This CDR3 region has 15 residues. As DNA, the CDR3 is TGTGCCAGCACCGAGGCAGGGGCGCAGTTTTATGGCTACACCTTC. This translates into CASTEAGAQFYGYTF.

J is TRBJ1-5 and V is TRBV4-1; D uncertain. CDR1 is MGHRA, CDR2 YSYEKL, per germline. The V end lost 0 bases, the J end lost 0 bases, and 12 bases lay between the germline ends. The CDR3 covers 17 residues. CDR3 nucleotides: TGCGCCAGCAGCCAAGAGCGAGCGGGTCTTAGCAATCAGCCCCAGCATTTT. Residues: CASSQERAGLSNQPQHF.

The rearrangement joins TRBV3-1 (or the pseudogene TRBV3-2) to TRBJ2-5, with 7 bases identical to TRBD2. The V gene end was trimmed by 6 bases and the J gene end by 5 bases; junction bases not matched to a gene: 15. The germline gives CDR1 LGHDT, CDR2 YNNKEL (reference sequence). This CDR3 comprises 16 residues. The CDR3 sequence: CASRLERGGRRETQYF. CDR3 DNA: TGTGCCAGCAGGCTAGAGCGCGGGGGTAGACGGGAGACCCAGTACTTC.

V is TRBV5-6 and J is TRBJ2-7, with TRBD1 as a possible D gene (6 bases). V lost 7 bases and J 0 bases, leaving 8 bases between the germline ends. CDR3 length: 12 amino acids. Germline-derived CDR1 and CDR2 are SGHDT and YYEEEE. The CDR3 loop reads CASGTNSYEQYF. In DNA, the CDR3 is TGTGCCAGCGGGACAAACTCCTACGAGCAGTACTTC.

The CDR3 nucleotides read TGTGCCAGCAGCCGTATACTCATGTGGAGGAACACTGAAGCTTTCTTT. Translating it yields CASSRILMWRNTEAFF. This chain uses TRBV28 with TRBJ1-1; D not certain. This CDR3 contains 16 residues. Trimming pared 6 bases from V and 1 base from J, leaving 18 bases between. Germline V gene lookup returns CDR1 MDHEN and CDR2 SYDVKM.

The genes are TRBV28 and TRBJ1-1; 8 bases match TRBD1. This CDR3 contains 14 residues. Looked up from germline, CDR1 is MDHEN and CDR2 is SYDVKM. The junction had 8 bases not matched to a gene; V was cut back by 10 bases and J by 1 base. Here the CDR3 reads CATDRDRKNTEAFF. The CDR3 DNA reads TGTGCCACCGACCGGGACAGGAAGAACACTGAAGCTTTCTTT.

The J gene is TRBJ1-5, the V gene TRBV6-4, with D tentatively TRBD1 (6 bases). V shed 4 bases and J shed 0 bases, with 10 bases lying between them. CDR1 MRHNA and CDR2 SNTAGT come from the germline V gene. The CDR3 spans 15 residues. CDR3 loop: CASSGYRDSNQPQHF. The CDR3 region has the DNA TGTGCCAGCAGTGGCTACAGGGATAGCAATCAGCCCCAGCATTTT.